The 21 T cell receptor beta chains reported below all come from one sample, sequenced in a study of shared clonotypes between healthy human individuals. TCRdb's table, derived via immunoSEQ multiplex PCR, lists solely in-frame clones and lacks some. The data contain roughly 300,000 clones, around 90% of them singletons. The specimen sequenced was memory CD8+ T cells sorted from blood. Described subset: CD45RO+ cells pooled with CCR7-negative TemRA cells. Receptors originate from a man younger than 35 in good health.

The chain joins TRBV4-3 to TRBJ1-3; no definite D call. The V gene lost 1 base and the J gene lost 2 bases, with 9 bases spanning the gap. This CDR3 region has 15 residues. Germline V gene lookup returns CDR1 LGHNA and CDR2 YSLEER. The CDR3 DNA is TGCGCCAGCAGCCAAGGGGAGGGAACTGGAAACACCATATATTTT. Encoded protein: CASSQGEGTGNTIYF.

This chain links TRBV27 with TRBJ2-3, with no clear D. Between the trimmed V and J ends, which lost 5 bases and 1 base, there was a span of 16 bases. Germline V gene data show CDR1 as MNHEY and CDR2 as SMNVEV (reference sequence). The CDR3 covers 16 residues. For the CDR3, the DNA is TGTGCCAGCAGTCCAAGGACGCTTCGCGGCACAGATACGCAGTATTTT. Translation gives CASSPRTLRGTDTQYF.

This clone was picked up many times. The rearrangement joins TRBV6-6 to TRBJ1-5; TRBD1 aligns across 7 bases. The CDR3 spans 14 residues. The V gene end was trimmed by 2 bases and the J gene end by 6 bases; junction bases not matched to a gene: 4. Germline assignment: CDR1 MNHNY and CDR2 SVGAGI (reference sequence). CDR3 sequence reads: CASSYPGTAQPQHF. CDR3 sequence (DNA): TGTGCCAGCAGTTACCCCGGGACAGCTCAGCCCCAGCATTTT.

This clone was seen once. The chain recombines TRBV7-9 with TRBJ2-1; D unclear. Trimming removed 5 bases at V and 3 bases at J, with 17 bases between. The CDR3 loop spans 16 amino acids. CDR1 is SEHNR and CDR2 is FQNEAQ in the germline V gene (reference sequence). CDR3 in DNA: TGTGCCAGCAGCAGCCACCCCACACACTACTACAATGAGCAGTTCTTC. Protein: CASSSHPTHYYNEQFF.

The chain joins TRBV6-1 to TRBJ2-5; the D call may be TRBD1 or TRBD2 (5 bases each). The CDR3 sequence is 16 residues long. From germline, CDR1 is MNHNS and CDR2 SASEGT. V lost 2 bases and J lost 1, with 14 bases in between. The CDR3 nucleotides are TGTGCCAGCAGTGAAAGACCCGGGACGGCCCAAGAGACCCAGTACTTC. Translated: CASSERPGTAQETQYF.

The CDR3 bases are TGTGCCAGCAGTTACAAGGGGACAGGGAACACCGGGGAGCTGTTTTTT. This encodes CASSYKGTGNTGELFF. The rearrangement links TRBV6-5 to TRBJ2-2; 8 positions agree with TRBD1. The CDR3 has 16 residues. Germline CDR1 reads MNHEY; CDR2 reads SVGAGI. V dropped 2 bases and J dropped 1; count of bases not matched to a gene: 3.

This sequence joins TRBV27 and TRBJ2-7, with D possibly matching TRBD1 (6 bases). Germline assignment: CDR1 MNHEY and CDR2 SMNVEV (reference sequence). With 2 bases removed from V and 3 bases from J, the gap between germline ends came to 11 bases. The CDR3 covers 14 residues. The CDR3 spells CASSLQGPFYEQYF. Here the CDR3 DNA reads TGTGCCAGCAGTTTACAGGGGCCATTCTACGAGCAGTACTTC.

The CDR3 nucleotides are TGTGCCAGCAGTTCTACGGGAGCTGCCTACAATGAGCAGTTCTTC. Protein: CASSSTGAAYNEQFF. The chain carries TRBV6-5 and TRBJ2-1, with D perhaps TRBD2 (6 bases). CDR1 is MNHEY, CDR2 SVGAGI, per germline. The CDR3 runs 15 residues. The V gene lost 4 bases and the J gene lost 2 bases, with 12 bases spanning the gap.

V is TRBV29-1 and J is TRBJ1-2; no clear D. Germline lookup yields CDR1 SQVTM and CDR2 ANQGSEA. This CDR3 comprises 11 residues. Trimming stripped 8 bases from V and 7 bases from J, with 14 bases between. CDR3 loop: CSTDGPTGYTF. The CDR3 nucleotides are TGCAGCACCGACGGGCCCACTGGCTACACCTTC.

With respect to this clone: A much larger clone differs from this one at a single base, so this may be a read error. V is TRBV5-4 and J is TRBJ1-1; D uncertain. The CDR3 loop spans 13 amino acids. The germline V and J ends were trimmed by 0 bases and 0 bases, with 3 bases remaining between them. The germline CDR1 and CDR2 sequences are SGHNT and YYREEE (reference sequence). The CDR3: CASSLEVNTEAFF. The CDR3 DNA sequence: TGTGCCAGCAGCTTGGAGGTGAACACTGAAGCTTTCTTT.

The chain couples TRBV6-6 to TRBJ1-5; the D gene is possibly TRBD1 (5 bases). The CDR3 is made up of 15 amino acids. Between the trimmed V and J ends, which lost 0 bases and 1 base, there was a span of 7 bases. The germline V gene has CDR1 MNHNY and CDR2 SVGAGI (reference sequence). CDR3 nucleotide sequence: TGTGCCAGCAGTTACTCGGCAGGGAGCAATCAGCCCCAGCATTTT. This codes for CASSYSAGSNQPQHF.

The rearrangement links TRBV7-9 to TRBJ2-7; 12 nucleotides match TRBD2. The length of the CDR3 is 18 residues. Germline CDR1 reads SEHNR; CDR2 reads FQNEAQ (reference sequence). J gave up 0 bases and V 4 bases, and 10 bases lay outside the gene matches. The chain's CDR3 is CASSYPGTSGPSSYEQYF. Here the CDR3 DNA reads TGTGCCAGCAGCTATCCAGGGACTAGCGGGCCGAGCTCCTACGAGCAGTACTTC.

The J gene is TRBJ2-7, the V gene TRBV9; D remains ambiguous. Germline values: CDR1 SGDLS, CDR2 YYNGEE. The CDR3 spans 13 residues. V was pared by 4 bases and J by 0 bases, with 8 bases between. CDR3 DNA: TGTGCCAGCAGCACAGACACCTCCTACGAGCAGTACTTC. Translating gives CASSTDTSYEQYF.

The gene calls are TRBV6-1 and TRBJ2-7; 8 bases agree with TRBD1. The CDR3 loop spans 16 amino acids. Losses at the gene ends were 3 bases for V and 2 bases for J; bases not matched to a gene: 9. The germline gives CDR1 MNHNS, CDR2 SASEGT. The CDR3 nucleotides read TGTGCCAGCAGTGATCCTTTCGGACAGGGTGCCTACGAGCAGTACTTC. It codes for CASSDPFGQGAYEQYF.

V and J are TRBV27 and TRBJ1-5; the D gene is possibly TRBD1 (6 bases). In germline, CDR1 is MNHEY, CDR2 SMNVEV (reference sequence). Trimming shortened V by 6 bases and J by 0 bases, and 9 bases separated the two germline ends. The CDR3 spans 14 residues. The CDR3 here is CASRQQGSNQPQHF. CDR3 bases: TGTGCCAGCAGGCAACAGGGTAGCAATCAGCCCCAGCATTTT.

This clone was found once. The CDR3 loop reads CASSYSLGTVSYEQYF. CDR3 bases: TGTGCCAGCAGTTATTCTCTTGGGACAGTATCCTACGAGCAGTACTTC. V and J are TRBV27 and TRBJ2-7, with 7 bases fitting TRBD1. Germline CDR1 reads MNHEY; CDR2 reads SMNVEV (reference sequence). Germline trimming cut 4 bases from V and 1 base from J; bases unmatched to any gene: 10. The CDR3 runs to 16 residues.

This clone has more than one count but fewer than ten. V and J are TRBV29-1 and TRBJ2-1; TRBD2 agrees at 9 bases. Germline values: CDR1 SQVTM, CDR2 ANQGSEA. The junction had 14 bases not matched to a gene; V was cut back by 7 bases and J by 7 bases. CDR3 length: 15 residues. CDR3 sequence (DNA): TGCAGCGAAATGACGACCAGCGGGGGGCCGAATGAGCAGTTCTTC. This encodes CSEMTTSGGPNEQFF.

The V gene is TRBV27, the J gene TRBJ2-7, with 10 positions matching TRBD1. This CDR3 has 15 residues. Germline loops: CDR1 MNHEY, CDR2 SMNVEV (reference sequence). The junction had 6 bases not matched to a gene; V was cut back by 3 bases and J by 4 bases. The CDR3 is CASSFGTGDAYEQYF. As DNA, the CDR3 is TGTGCCAGCAGTTTCGGGACAGGGGATGCGTACGAGCAGTACTTC.

The chain recombines TRBV29-1 with TRBJ2-3; D remains ambiguous. The length of the CDR3 is 10 residues. Germline V lookup: CDR1 SQVTM, CDR2 ANQGSEA. V was clipped by 3 bases and J by 7 bases, with 5 bases between them. The chain's CDR3 is CSVDLNTQYF. The CDR3 bases are TGCAGCGTTGATCTTAATACGCAGTATTTT.

V usage is TRBV7-9 and J usage is TRBJ1-1, with 9 bases lining up with TRBD1. This CDR3 contains 15 residues. V gave up 5 bases and J gave up 1 base; unmatched junction bases: 5. The germline gives CDR1 SEHNR, CDR2 FQNEAQ (reference sequence). The DNA of the CDR3 is TGTGCCAGCAGCCGTTGGACAGGGGAGAACACTGAAGCTTTCTTT. Protein sequence: CASSRWTGENTEAFF. The full variable domain, its missing parts supplied by reference TRBV7-9 and TRBJ1-1, is DTGVSQNPRHKITKRGQNVTFRCDPISEHNRLYWYRQTLGQGPEFLTYFQNEAQLEKSRLLSDRFSAERPKGSFSTLEIQRTEQGDSAMYLCASSRWTGENTEAFFGQGTRLTVV.

This chain uses TRBV4-1 with TRBJ2-7; the match to TRBD1 covers 7 bases. CDR1 is MGHRA, CDR2 YSYEKL, per germline. Losses at the gene ends were 1 base for V and 3 bases for J; bases not matched to a gene: 15. The CDR3 spans 18 residues. DNA of the CDR3: TGCGCCAGCAGCCAAGTCGAGGACAGGAACGCCTTTCACTACGAGCAGTACTTC. It translates to CASSQVEDRNAFHYEQYF.